The entry below describes one T cell receptor beta chain. Its antigen is unidentified. This record comes from a study of shared clonotypes between healthy human individuals. Study-level background: Per donor, three plates held CD4 naive cells, three held CD4 memory, two held CD8 naive and one held CD8 memory.

CDR1 is SGHNT, CDR2 YYREEE, per germline (reference sequence). V was cut by 4 bases and J by 4 bases, with 8 bases left in between. CDR3 size: 12 residues. Study-level points and caveats: The researchers took only blood, and tissue repertoires probably look different.

This table comes from immunoSEQ multiplex PCR, and its TCRdb copy is limited to in-frame clones, with some not included. The sample holds some 2,400,000 clones, 90% to 96% seen once. Sequencing was done on a sample of naive CD4+ T cells sorted from blood. Subset here: CD45RA+ positively selected. This chain connects TRBV5-4 to TRBJ1-1; no clear D. The sequence derives from a man younger than 35 in good health. The chain's CDR3 is CASSPVGTEAFF. The CDR3 nucleotides are TGTGCCAGCAGCCCCGTGGGCACTGAAGCTTTCTTT.